This entry is about one T cell receptor (beta chain). The sample holds one count of this clone. What this receptor recognizes is not known. No base quality values were provided; no much bigger clone lies one nucleotide off. The record originates from a study of shared clonotypes between healthy human individuals (TCRdb year 2020). About the full investigation: The cohort comprised a couple of women and a few men aged 18 to 49 years. For each donor, three plates each were used for CD4 naive and CD4 memory, two plates were used for CD8 naive, and one plate was used for CD8 memory. Leukapheresis yielded between about 0.94 and 8.9 billion PBMCs per donor. Blood TCR repertoires of roughly 5 healthy adults were deeply sequenced to estimate repertoire size and the extent of clonotype sharing between individuals. Different laboratories and diverse techniques were used to prepare libraries and sequence TCR repertoires, to increase sequencing depth and limit assay-specific biases.

V loses 3 bases at its end and J loses 1 base; junction bases beyond the gene matches: 4. From a lookup of the germline V gene, CDR1 and CDR2 are SGHRS and YFSETQ. The CDR3 goes from the cysteine to the phenylalanine over 14 residues. Only the CDR3 DNA stays, 42 bases, in frame from base 1. Using the deep immunoSEQ assay, multiplex PCR amplified TCR CDR3 regions from genomic DNA. Genomic DNA extracted from each cell subset was distributed evenly over all wells of several immunoSEQ 96-well plates, and each plate served as one replicate. For sorted subsets, around 0.2 ug genomic DNA, equal to about 30,000 T cell genomes, was loaded into each replicate PCR. The purified libraries were quantified using a Qubit 3.0 fluorometer, sized with a Bioanalyzer 2100, and then quantified again using the KAPA Library Quantification kit. Every immunoSEQ 96-well plate was sequenced on a separate single-read 150-cycle Illumina NextSeq 550 flow cell. The original methods were these. Because only junctional sequences without quality scores were contained in the immunoSEQ output, filtering matching that applied to full-length reads could not be performed. To assign V/J genes and CDR3, sequences were annotated against IMGT germline references using PyIR, a Python wrapper for IgBLAST v1.9. Reads were removed for weak V/J assignments (E-value above 1e-6), missing CDR3, stop codons, out-of-frame junctions, or ambiguous translated residues. V3J clonotypes were defined as sequences sharing the same inferred V gene, J gene, and CDR3 amino acid sequence. To compute the percentage overlap between repertoires, the number of shared unique clonotypes was divided by the size of the smaller repertoire. RTK rarefaction, the Chao1 estimator, and Recon v2.1 estimates of unobserved clonotypes were used to assess repertoire richness. Generation probabilities were computed with OLGA for all TCRbeta clonotypes obtained by the gDNA method from a handful of donors. TCRdb limited this immuneACCESS table to in-frame rearrangements with V and J called. A share of clones is missing; checked studies link under half to unresolved V genes, and the rest is unexplained. V, J and clone size were drawn from that table, and D and trimming were deduced from the DNA. Recorded for this sample are about 1,500,000 clones; 96% of them occurred a single time. The top ten constitute 1% to 1.5% of the sample.

Healthy HIV-negative adults with no recently reported acute infections or vaccinations were included as donors. All donors were Caucasian adults living in Nashville, Tennessee, USA. CD4+ T cells were enriched by magnetic negative selection; naive cells were then positively selected on CD45RA, and the negative fraction formed the memory subset. Blood was collected by leukapheresis, and PBMCs were isolated by Ficoll-Histopaque density gradient centrifugation and then cryopreserved in liquid nitrogen vapor phase. Analytical flow cytometry was used to check the purity and quantity of every magnetically sorted T cell population. Genomic DNA was isolated from every sorted fraction and measured by UV absorbance on a Nanodrop 2000c. General conclusions and limits of the study: Pairwise subsampling led to the expectation that sequencing depth would affect the degree of clonotype sharing among donors. Higher generation probabilities were observed for clonotypes shared by all four sorted-subset donors than for non-shared clonotypes. The small number of donors limited the genetic and exposure-history diversity represented. Sharing across four donors was observed for roughly 5% of naive CD4, under 4% of naive CD8, 2% to 2.5% of memory CD4, and around 0.44% of memory CD8 clonotypes. Naive subsets generally had larger estimated clonotype richness than memory subsets. Even with the large sequencing depth, rarefaction of the sorted-subset datasets indicated that sequencing was incomplete. Sampling was limited to blood, and TCR repertoires in tissue likely differ from TCR repertoires in blood.

This chain is built from TRBV5-1 and TRBJ2-7, with 7 junctional bases fitting TRBD2. The sample comprised naive CD4+ T cells sorted from blood. The meaning of the sample's cell subset or site label: CD45RA+ positively selected. The receptor comes from a man younger than 45 in good health. The CDR3 loop reads CASSYLAESYEQYF. At the DNA level, the sequence is TGCGCCAGCAGCTACCTAGCGGAGTCCTACGAGCAGTACTTC.